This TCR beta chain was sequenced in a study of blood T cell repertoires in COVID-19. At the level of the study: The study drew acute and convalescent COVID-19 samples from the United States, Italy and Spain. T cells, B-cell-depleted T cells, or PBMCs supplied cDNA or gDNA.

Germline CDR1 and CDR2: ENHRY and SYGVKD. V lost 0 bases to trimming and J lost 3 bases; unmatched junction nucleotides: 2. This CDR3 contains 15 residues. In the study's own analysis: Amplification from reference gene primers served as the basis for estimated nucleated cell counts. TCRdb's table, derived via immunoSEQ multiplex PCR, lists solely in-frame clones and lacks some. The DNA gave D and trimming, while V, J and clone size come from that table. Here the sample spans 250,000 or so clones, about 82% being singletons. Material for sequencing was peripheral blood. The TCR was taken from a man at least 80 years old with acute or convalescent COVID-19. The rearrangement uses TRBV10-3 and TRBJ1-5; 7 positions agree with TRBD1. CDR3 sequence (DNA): TGTGCCATCAGTGAGTCGACAGGGACCAATCAGCCCCAGCATTTT. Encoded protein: CAISESTGTNQPQHF.